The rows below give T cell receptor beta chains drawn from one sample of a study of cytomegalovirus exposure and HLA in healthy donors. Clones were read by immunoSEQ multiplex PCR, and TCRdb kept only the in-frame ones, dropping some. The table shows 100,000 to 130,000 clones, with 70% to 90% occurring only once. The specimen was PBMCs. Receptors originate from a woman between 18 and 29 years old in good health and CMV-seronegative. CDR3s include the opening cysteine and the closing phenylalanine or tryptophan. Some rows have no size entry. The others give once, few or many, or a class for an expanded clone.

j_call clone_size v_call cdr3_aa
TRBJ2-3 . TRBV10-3 CAISGQGSTDTQYF
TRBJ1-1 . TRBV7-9 CASNYGRGTEAFF
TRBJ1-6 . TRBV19 CASSIDGQGDSPLHF
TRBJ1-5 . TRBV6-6 CASSDPTHINQPQHF
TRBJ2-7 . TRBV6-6 CASGGQGGYGQYF
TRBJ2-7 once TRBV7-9 CASSLRQGSYEQYF
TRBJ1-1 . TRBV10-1 CASSERWTGGNEAFF
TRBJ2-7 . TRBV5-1 CASSRGTVSYEQYF
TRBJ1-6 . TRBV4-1 CASSQDFRDSGSPLHF
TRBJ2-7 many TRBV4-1 CASSQDLYEQYF
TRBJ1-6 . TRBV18 CASSTQGGSPLHF
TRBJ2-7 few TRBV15 CATSSQNIRVRSYEQYF
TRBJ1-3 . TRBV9 CASSGDRVSGNTIYF
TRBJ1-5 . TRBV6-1 CASTPQGGSNQPQHF
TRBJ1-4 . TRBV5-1 CASSQTGGNEKLFF
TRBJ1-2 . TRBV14 CASSQEILQDSVGYGYTF
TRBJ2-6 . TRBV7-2 CASSLGYGSGANVLTF
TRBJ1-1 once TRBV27 CASSYRAGSEAFF
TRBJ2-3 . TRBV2 CASTLQGASDTQYF
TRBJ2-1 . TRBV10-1 CASSGPLTGTYNEQFF
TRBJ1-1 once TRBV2 CASSAQGSGNTEAFF
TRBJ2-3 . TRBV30 CAWSASRGFTDTQYF
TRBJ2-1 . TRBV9 CASSYDRLRDDNEQFF
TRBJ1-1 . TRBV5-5 CASSLGTGLNTEAFF
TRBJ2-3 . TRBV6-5 CASSYGGQGGTDTQYF
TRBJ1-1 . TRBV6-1 CASSEVGGAGQGDDTEAFF
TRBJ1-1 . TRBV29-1 CSVDKRGGTEAFF
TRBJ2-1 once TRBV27 CASSYGQGEQFF
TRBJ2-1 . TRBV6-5 CASSPLGSSYNEQFF